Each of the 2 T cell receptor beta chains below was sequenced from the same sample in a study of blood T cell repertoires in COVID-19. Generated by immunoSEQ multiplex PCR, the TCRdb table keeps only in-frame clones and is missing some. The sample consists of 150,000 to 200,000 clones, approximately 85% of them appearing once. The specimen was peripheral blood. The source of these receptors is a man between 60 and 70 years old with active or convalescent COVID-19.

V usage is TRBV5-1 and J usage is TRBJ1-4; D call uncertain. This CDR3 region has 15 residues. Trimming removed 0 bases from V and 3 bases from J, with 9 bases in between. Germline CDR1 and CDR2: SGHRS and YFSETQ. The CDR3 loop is CASSLDGVANEKLFF. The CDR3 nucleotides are TGCGCCAGCAGCTTGGACGGGGTGGCTAATGAAAAACTGTTTTTT.

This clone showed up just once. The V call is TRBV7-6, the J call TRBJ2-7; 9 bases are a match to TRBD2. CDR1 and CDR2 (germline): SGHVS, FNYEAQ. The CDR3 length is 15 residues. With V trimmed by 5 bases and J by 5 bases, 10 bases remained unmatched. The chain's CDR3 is CASSRAGGAGNEQYF. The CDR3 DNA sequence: TGTGCCAGCAGCCGAGCGGGGGGCGCGGGGAACGAGCAGTACTTC.